Presented here are 12 T cell receptor beta chains from one specimen sequenced in a study of shared clonotypes between healthy human individuals. Repertoires were generated with immunoSEQ multiplex PCR, while TCRdb's copy carries only in-frame clones and drops some. The table includes 2,500,000 or so clones, around 92% detected once. The sequencing input was naive CD4+ T cells from PBMCs. Stated subset: CD45RA+ positively selected. The receptors were gathered from a man younger than 35 in good health. Some clones in this sample may be carry-over from other donors' samples.

This clone has only one observation. The CDR3 region is CASSPGLRRSPLHF. The CDR3 DNA sequence: TGTGCCAGCAGCCCGGGACTCCGCCGGTCACCCCTCCACTTT. V gene TRBV6-5 combines with J gene TRBJ1-6; D possibly corresponds to TRBD1 (5 bases). This CDR3 comprises 14 residues. The V gene's germline CDR1 is MNHEY and CDR2 SVGAGI. Between the trimmed V and J ends, which lost 6 bases and 10 bases, there was a span of 16 bases.

The rearrangement uses TRBV11-1 and TRBJ2-5, with 7 bases aligning to TRBD2. The germline V gene has CDR1 SGHAT and CDR2 FQDESV (reference sequence). The CDR3 runs 14 residues. Unmatched junction bases numbered 3, after V lost 3 bases and J lost 2 bases. CDR3 residues: CASSLAGVQETQYF. CDR3 in DNA: TGTGCCAGCAGCTTGGCGGGGGTTCAAGAGACCCAGTACTTC.

The V and J genes are TRBV9 and TRBJ2-5; 7 bases align to TRBD2. Per the germline V gene, CDR1 is SGDLS and CDR2 is YYNGEE. Trimming took 0 bases from V and 5 from J; bases not matched to a gene: 7. CDR3 length: 15 amino acids. CDR3 nucleotides: TGTGCCAGCAGCGTAGAGGGAGGGGCCAGGGAGACCCAGTACTTC. Amino acids: CASSVEGGARETQYF.

The chain links TRBV4-2 to TRBJ2-5, with TRBD2 as a possible D gene (6 bases). Trimming shortened V by 0 bases and J by 6 bases, and 14 bases separated the two germline ends. Germline CDR1 is LGHNA and CDR2 is YNFKEQ. This CDR3 region has 15 residues. CDR3 bases: TGTGCCAGCAGCCAAGATCTTGGAGGGCCAAAGACCCAGTACTTC. Its protein product is CASSQDLGGPKTQYF.

The chain joins TRBV11-1 to TRBJ2-7; 7 bases are shared with TRBD2. Trimming took 4 bases from V and 0 from J; bases not matched to a gene: 12. The CDR3 consists of 17 residues. Germline V gene data show CDR1 as SGHAT and CDR2 as FQDESV (reference sequence). CDR3 DNA: TGTGCCAGCAGCTCCAAACAGTGGGGGGGGAGCTCCTACGAGCAGTACTTC. Translating gives CASSSKQWGGSSYEQYF.

V is TRBV6-1 and J is TRBJ2-1; D might be TRBD1 (5 bases). Trimming shortened V by 6 bases and J by 8 bases, and 14 bases separated the two germline ends. Germline-derived CDR1 and CDR2 are MNHNS and SASEGT. CDR3 size: 13 residues. CDR3 protein: CASSPGYRDEQFF. DNA of the CDR3: TGTGCCAGCAGCCCAGGGTACCGGGATGAGCAGTTCTTC.

The V gene is TRBV5-1, the J gene TRBJ2-7; 7 bases align to TRBD2. This CDR3 has 17 residues. Germline assignment: CDR1 SGHRS and CDR2 YFSETQ. J was trimmed by 3 bases and V by 0 bases; bases with no gene match: 12. Here the CDR3 reads CASSLEAAGREYYEQYF. CDR3 bases: TGCGCCAGCAGCTTGGAGGCAGCGGGACGCGAATACTACGAGCAGTACTTC.

This chain uses TRBV5-1 with TRBJ2-7; D call uncertain. Between the trimmed V and J ends, which lost 2 bases and 0 bases, there was a span of 9 bases. The CDR3 is made up of 14 amino acids. Germline values: CDR1 SGHRS, CDR2 YFSETQ. The CDR3 region is CASSFTPSSYEQYF. CDR3 sequence (DNA): TGCGCCAGCAGCTTTACCCCGTCCTCCTACGAGCAGTACTTC.

Comments on this clone: At one end, the junction sequence differs from germline, possibly due to a read error. Other DNA variants within this sample encode the same CDR3. This chain uses TRBV11-3 with TRBJ2-3; the D gene is possibly TRBD2 (5 bases). The CDR3 consists of 15 residues. The germline V gene has CDR1 SGHNT and CDR2 YENEEA. The CDR3 protein is CASSLGLGSTDTQYF. The CDR3 bases are TGTGCCAGCAGCTTAGGGTTGGGGAGCACAGACACGCAGTATTTT.

This clone was seen more than once but under ten times. The chain has TRBV6-6 and TRBJ2-7; the D is unclear. Per germline, CDR1 MNHNY and CDR2 SVGAGI (reference sequence). V was pared by 6 bases and J by 7 bases, with 10 bases between. This CDR3 spans 11 amino acids. The CDR3 sequence: CASSPRLEQYF. As DNA, the CDR3 is TGTGCCAGCAGCCCCAGGCTAGAGCAGTACTTC.

This chain connects TRBV15 to TRBJ2-6; D possibly corresponds to TRBD2 (7 bases). Trimming pared 0 bases from V and 2 bases from J, leaving 11 bases between. This CDR3 comprises 17 residues. The germline V gene encodes CDR1 LNHNV and CDR2 YYDKDF (reference sequence). The CDR3 spells CATSRDTGRAGANVLTF. CDR3 DNA: TGTGCCACCAGCAGAGATACAGGGAGGGCTGGGGCCAACGTCCTGACTTTC.

The chain combines TRBV10-3 with TRBJ1-1; D is unresolved. CDR3 size: 15 residues. Germline lookup yields CDR1 ENHRY and CDR2 SYGVKD. Trimming pared 2 bases from V and 3 bases from J, leaving 13 bases between. The CDR3: CAISEMETGDTEAFF. Written as DNA, the CDR3 is TGTGCCATCAGTGAGATGGAGACCGGGGACACTGAAGCTTTCTTT.